This T cell receptor (beta chain) was recovered during a study of T cell responses to AZD1222 COVID-19 vaccine (dated by TCRdb to about 2021). About the study as a whole: AZD1222 recipients given second doses at about 4 weeks or at about 12 weeks were pooled, since spike-specific TCR depth and breadth were not found to differ between the two schedules. A total of under 250 trial participants underwent TCR sequencing, of whom nearly 210 had received two doses of AZD1222 and approximately 25 had received two doses of the MenACWY control vaccine. Trial participants were enrolled by age into 18-55, 56-69 and 70-plus year subgroups, with around 150, 28 and 57 TCR-sequenced participants respectively. What the study reported, not specific to this receptor: Reportedly, almost half of the unique spike-specific TCRs recognized epitopes lying outside the regions that are mutated in the B.1.351 and B.1.1.7 variants. The 56-69-year group was small, and its depth increase did not reach significance, likely because of low power. CD4 TCRs associated with the vaccine covered the entire spike protein, and the dominant responses were in regions 160-218 and 743-854. Because no samples from the day 14 peak response were available, repertoires could be characterized only after the peak T cell response. Conclusions about previously exposed vaccinees are limited, since just a handful of AZD1222 recipients were seropositive for SARS-CoV-2 at baseline. Participants were mostly white British, with more females than males. The authors suggested clonal diversity may have been underestimated. After two AZD1222 doses, both the breadth and the depth of spike-specific TCRs were significantly higher than at day 0 and than in MenACWY recipients.

The time point tag for this specimen amounts to: baseline before first vaccination. Vaccinee samples came from UK trials COV001 and COV002, including a single-blind randomized controlled phase 2/3 trial of AZD1222 (ChAdOx1 nCoV-19) in healthy adults. For TCRbeta chain sequencing, PBMC samples from trial participants were taken at day 0 and at day 28 after the second dose. The CDR3 regions of human TCRbeta chains were analyzed by immunosequencing. Processing in the source paper ran as follows. TCRs in the repertoires were matched against a reference library of SARS-CoV-2-specific TCRs that had been generated with the MIRA antigen-specificity platform. Breadth meant the fraction of unique TCRs that were SARS-CoV-2-associated, whereas depth meant the fraction of total T cells that were SARS-CoV-2-associated. Using the MIRA data, each spike-specific TCR was assigned both to the spike region to which the TCR was reactive and to a CD4 or CD8 class. Log10-transformed breadth and depth values were compared by one-way ANOVA with Sidak's multiple comparisons tests. Here the immuneACCESS table is served through TCRdb, limited to in-frame sequences with V and J called. Missing clones are a known gap in these copies; in checked studies unresolved V genes cover under half, and the rest lacks a known reason. That table is the source of V, J and clone size, and D and trimming were worked out from the DNA. This sample has over 100,000 clones in its table, and approximately 90% of those were observed once. Clones ranked in the top ten supply 6.9% of the sample.

To note about this clone: No cognate antigen has been identified for it. No base quality information exists; no much larger clone differs at one position.

CDR1 and CDR2 are drawn from the germline V gene: LGHNA, YSLEER. V drops 9 bases and J drops 5 bases, leaving 16 bases in between. The CDR3, from cysteine to phenylalanine, totals 14 residues. Only CDR3 DNA is held: 42 bases, read in frame from base 1. The sequence was collected from an adult in good health. The sequence joins TRBV4-3 to TRBJ2-2; TRBD1 is perhaps the D gene, given 7 matching bases. The source was peripheral blood, collected on day 0 of AZD1222 vaccination. DNA sequence: TGCGCCAGTAGGGGGCAGGCGGGGACCGGGGAGCTGTTTTTT. Its translation is CASRGQAGTGELFF.